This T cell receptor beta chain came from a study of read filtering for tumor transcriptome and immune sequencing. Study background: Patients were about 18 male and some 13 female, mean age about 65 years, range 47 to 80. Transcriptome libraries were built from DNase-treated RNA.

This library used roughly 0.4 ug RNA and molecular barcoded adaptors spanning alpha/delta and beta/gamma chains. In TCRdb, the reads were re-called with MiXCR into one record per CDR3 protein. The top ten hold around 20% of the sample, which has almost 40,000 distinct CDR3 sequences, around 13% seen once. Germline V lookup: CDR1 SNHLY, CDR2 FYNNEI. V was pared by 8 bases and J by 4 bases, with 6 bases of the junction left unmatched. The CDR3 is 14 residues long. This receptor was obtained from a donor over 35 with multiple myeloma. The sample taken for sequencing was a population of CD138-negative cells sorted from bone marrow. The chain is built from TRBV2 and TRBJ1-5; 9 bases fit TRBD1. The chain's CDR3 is CASGLGQGNQPQHF. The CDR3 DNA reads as TGTGCCAGCGGCCTAGGACAGGGGAATCAGCCCCAGCATTTT.